This T cell receptor (beta chain) was recovered during a study of spatial heterogeneity in lung cancer. The time point here: blood at routine non-recurrence follow-up after resection. Unsorted whole RNA samples from tumor, nontumor lung or frozen PBMC were sequenced. TCRdb re-called the 5' RACE reads through MiXCR, storing one row per CDR3 protein. The table lists roughly 120,000 distinct CDR3 sequences, over 9% of them singletons. This CDR3 is 15 amino acids long. With 7 bases clipped from V and 7 bases from J, the junction kept 6 bases outside the gene matches. CDR1 SGHTA and CDR2 FQGNSA come from the germline V gene.

The clonotype originates from a male donor with early-stage non-small cell lung cancer. Specimen: PBMCs, collected at follow-up. The genes are TRBV7-2 and TRBJ2-1; 14 bases match TRBD2. The CDR3 sequence: CASTWTSGGTNEQFF. CDR3 nucleotides: TGTGCCAGCACCTGGACTAGCGGGGGGACTAATGAGCAGTTCTTC.